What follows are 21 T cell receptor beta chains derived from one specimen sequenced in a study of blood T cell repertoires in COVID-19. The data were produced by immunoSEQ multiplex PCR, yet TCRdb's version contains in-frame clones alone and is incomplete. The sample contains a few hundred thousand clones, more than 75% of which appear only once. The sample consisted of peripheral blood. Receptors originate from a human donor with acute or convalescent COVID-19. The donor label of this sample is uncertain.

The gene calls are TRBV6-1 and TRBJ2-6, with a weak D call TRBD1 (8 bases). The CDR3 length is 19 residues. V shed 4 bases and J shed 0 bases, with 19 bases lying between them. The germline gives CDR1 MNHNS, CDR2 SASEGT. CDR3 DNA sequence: TGTGCCAGCAGTGGGACAGGGAGGGTTTCTCTCTCTGGGGCCAACGTCCTGACTTTC. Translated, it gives CASSGTGRVSLSGANVLTF.

The CDR3 DNA reads as TGCGCCAGCAGGCGGGAATCCACAGATACGCAGTATTTT. It encodes CASRRESTDTQYF. V usage is TRBV5-1 and J usage is TRBJ2-3, with D perhaps TRBD2 (6 bases). The germline CDR1 and CDR2 sequences are SGHRS and YFSETQ. The CDR3 extends over 13 amino acids. The ends were cut back, 5 bases at V and 2 bases at J, with 9 bases in the middle.

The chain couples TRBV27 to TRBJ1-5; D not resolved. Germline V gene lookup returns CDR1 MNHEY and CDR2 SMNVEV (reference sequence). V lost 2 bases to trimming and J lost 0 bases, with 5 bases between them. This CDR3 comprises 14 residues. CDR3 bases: TGTGCCAGCAGTTTAAGGAGTAGCAATCAGCCCCAGCATTTT. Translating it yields CASSLRSSNQPQHF.

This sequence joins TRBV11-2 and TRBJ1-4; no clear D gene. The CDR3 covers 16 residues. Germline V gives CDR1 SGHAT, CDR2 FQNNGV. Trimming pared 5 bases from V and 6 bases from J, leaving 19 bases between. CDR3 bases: TGTGCCAGCAGCGCTGCCCGGCGGCCAACATATGAAAAACTGTTTTTT. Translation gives CASSAARRPTYEKLFF.

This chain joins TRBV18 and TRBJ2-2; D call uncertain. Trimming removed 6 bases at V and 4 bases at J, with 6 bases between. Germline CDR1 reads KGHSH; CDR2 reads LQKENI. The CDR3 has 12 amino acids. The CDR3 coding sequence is TGTGCCAGCTCTAGTTTCACCGGGGAGCTGTTTTTT. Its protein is CASSSFTGELFF.

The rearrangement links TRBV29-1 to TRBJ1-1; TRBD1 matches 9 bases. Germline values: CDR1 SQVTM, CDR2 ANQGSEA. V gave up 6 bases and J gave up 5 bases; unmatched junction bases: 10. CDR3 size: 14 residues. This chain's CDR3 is CSVGGQGMGTEAFF. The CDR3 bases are TGCAGCGTGGGGGGACAGGGAATGGGTACTGAAGCTTTCTTT.

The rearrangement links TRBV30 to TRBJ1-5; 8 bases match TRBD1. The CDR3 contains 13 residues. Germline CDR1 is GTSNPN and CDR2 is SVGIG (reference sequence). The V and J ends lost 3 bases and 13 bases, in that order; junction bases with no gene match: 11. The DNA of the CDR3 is TGTGCCTGGAGGAGGGGACAGGACGAATCACAGCATTTT. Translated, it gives CAWRRGQDESQHF.

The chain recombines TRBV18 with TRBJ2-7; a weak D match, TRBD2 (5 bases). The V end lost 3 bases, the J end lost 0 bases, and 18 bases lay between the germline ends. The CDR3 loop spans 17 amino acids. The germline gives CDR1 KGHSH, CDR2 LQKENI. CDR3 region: CASSPRGRQFTSYEQYF. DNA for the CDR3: TGTGCCAGCTCACCCCGCGGGCGCCAATTCACCTCCTACGAGCAGTACTTC.

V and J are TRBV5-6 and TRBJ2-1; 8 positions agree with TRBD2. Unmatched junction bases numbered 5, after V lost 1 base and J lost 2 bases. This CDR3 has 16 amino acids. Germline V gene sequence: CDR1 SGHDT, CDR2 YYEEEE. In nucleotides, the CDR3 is TGTGCCAGCAGCTTGTTGACCGGGGGGGCCTACAATGAGCAGTTCTTC. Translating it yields CASSLLTGGAYNEQFF.

The CDR3, as DNA: TGTGCCAGCAGCTTAGGACACTCGACCTACGAGCAGTACTTC. This codes for CASSLGHSTYEQYF. The V and J genes are TRBV7-2 and TRBJ2-7; D remains ambiguous. This CDR3 region has 14 residues. The germline V gene encodes CDR1 SGHTA and CDR2 FQGNSA. The ends were cut back, 1 base at V and 2 bases at J, with 9 bases in the middle.

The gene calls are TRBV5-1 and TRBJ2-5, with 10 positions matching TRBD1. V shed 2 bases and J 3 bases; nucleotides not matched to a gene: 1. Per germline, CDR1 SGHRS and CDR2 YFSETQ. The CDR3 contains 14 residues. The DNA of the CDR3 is TGCGCCAGCAGCTTAGGGACAGGGGAAGAGACCCAGTACTTC. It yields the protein CASSLGTGEETQYF.

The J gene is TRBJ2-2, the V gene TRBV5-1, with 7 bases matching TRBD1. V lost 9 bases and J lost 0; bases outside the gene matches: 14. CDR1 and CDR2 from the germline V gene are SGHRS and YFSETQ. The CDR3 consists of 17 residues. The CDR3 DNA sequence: TGCGCCACCTCCCGATTACACAGGGGCTCGAACACCGGGGAGCTGTTTTTT. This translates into CATSRLHRGSNTGELFF.

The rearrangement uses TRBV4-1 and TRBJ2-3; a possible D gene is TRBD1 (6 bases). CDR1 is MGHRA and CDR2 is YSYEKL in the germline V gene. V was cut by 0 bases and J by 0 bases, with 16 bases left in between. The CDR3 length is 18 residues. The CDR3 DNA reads TGCGCCAGCAGCCAAGAACCCCCCAGGGGAGCTAGCACAGATACGCAGTATTTT. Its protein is CASSQEPPRGASTDTQYF.

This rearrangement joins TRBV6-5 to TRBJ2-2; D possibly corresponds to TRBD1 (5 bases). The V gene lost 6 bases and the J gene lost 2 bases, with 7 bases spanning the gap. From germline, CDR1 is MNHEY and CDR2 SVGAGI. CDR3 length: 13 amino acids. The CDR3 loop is CASRDTNTGELFF. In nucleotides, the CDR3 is TGTGCCAGCAGGGACACTAACACCGGGGAGCTGTTTTTT.

The CDR3 reads CASSVDRMNTEAFF. In DNA form, the CDR3 reads TGCGCCAGCAGCGTGGACAGAATGAACACTGAAGCTTTCTTT. The chain carries TRBV5-1 and TRBJ1-1, with D tentatively TRBD1 (6 bases). The ends were cut back, 4 bases at V and 0 bases at J, with 10 bases in the middle. The CDR3 spans 14 residues. Germline V CDR1 and CDR2: SGHRS, YFSETQ.

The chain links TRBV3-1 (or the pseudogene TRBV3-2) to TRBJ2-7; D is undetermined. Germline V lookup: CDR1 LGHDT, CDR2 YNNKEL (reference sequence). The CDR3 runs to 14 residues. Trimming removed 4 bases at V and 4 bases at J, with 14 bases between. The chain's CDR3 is CASSRQNRRYEQYF. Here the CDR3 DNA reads TGTGCCAGCAGCCGTCAGAACAGACGGTACGAGCAGTACTTC.

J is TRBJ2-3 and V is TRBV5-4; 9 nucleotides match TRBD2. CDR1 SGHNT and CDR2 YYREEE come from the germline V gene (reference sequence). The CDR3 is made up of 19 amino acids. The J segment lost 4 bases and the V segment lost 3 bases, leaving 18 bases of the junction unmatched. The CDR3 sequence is CASSSGLAGRLAGADTQYF. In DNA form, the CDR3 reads TGTGCCAGCAGCTCGGGACTAGCCGGGAGATTGGCGGGGGCAGATACGCAGTATTTT.

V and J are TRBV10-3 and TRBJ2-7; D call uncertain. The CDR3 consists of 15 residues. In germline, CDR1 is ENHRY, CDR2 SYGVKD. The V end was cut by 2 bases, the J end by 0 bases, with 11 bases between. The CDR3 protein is CAISEATKSSYEQYF. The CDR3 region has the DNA TGTGCCATCAGTGAGGCCACAAAAAGCTCCTACGAGCAGTACTTC.

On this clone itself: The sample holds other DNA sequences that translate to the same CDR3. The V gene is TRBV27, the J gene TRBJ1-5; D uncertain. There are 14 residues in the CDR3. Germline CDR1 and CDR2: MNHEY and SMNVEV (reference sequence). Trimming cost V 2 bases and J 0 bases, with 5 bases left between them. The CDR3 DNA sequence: TGTGCCAGCAGTTTACGCGGTAGCAATCAGCCCCAGCATTTT. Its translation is CASSLRGSNQPQHF.

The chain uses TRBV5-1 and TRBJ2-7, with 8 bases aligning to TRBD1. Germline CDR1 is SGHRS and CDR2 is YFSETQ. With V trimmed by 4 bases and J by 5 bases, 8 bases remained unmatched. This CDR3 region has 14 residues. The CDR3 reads CASSVGQVEDEQYF. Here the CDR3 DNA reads TGCGCCAGCAGCGTGGGACAGGTTGAAGACGAGCAGTACTTC.

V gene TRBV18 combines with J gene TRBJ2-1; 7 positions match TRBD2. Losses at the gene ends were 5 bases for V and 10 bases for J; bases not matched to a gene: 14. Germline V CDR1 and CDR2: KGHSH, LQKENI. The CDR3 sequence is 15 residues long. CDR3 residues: CASSKNPAGSREQFF. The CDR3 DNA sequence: TGTGCCAGCTCAAAGAATCCAGCGGGGTCAAGGGAGCAGTTCTTC.